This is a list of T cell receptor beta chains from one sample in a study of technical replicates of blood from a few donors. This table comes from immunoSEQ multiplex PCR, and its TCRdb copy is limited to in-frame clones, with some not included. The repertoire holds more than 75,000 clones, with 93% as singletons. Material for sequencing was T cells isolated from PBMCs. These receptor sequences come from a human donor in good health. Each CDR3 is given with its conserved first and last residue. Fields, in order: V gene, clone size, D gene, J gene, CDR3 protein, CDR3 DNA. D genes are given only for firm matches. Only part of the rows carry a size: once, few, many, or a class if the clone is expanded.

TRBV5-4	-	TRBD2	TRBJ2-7	CASSSPTGSLAGSSSYEQYF	TGTGCCAGCAGCTCACCCACAGGGAGTCTAGCGGGGAGCTCCTCCTACGAGCAGTACTTC
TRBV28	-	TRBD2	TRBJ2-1	CASSYGGSVYNEQFF	TGTGCCAGCAGTTACGGCGGGAGTGTCTACAATGAGCAGTTCTTC
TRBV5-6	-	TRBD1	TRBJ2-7	CASSLTGVGYEQYF	TGTGCCAGCAGCCTAACAGGGGTTGGATACGAGCAGTACTTC
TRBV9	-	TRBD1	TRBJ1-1	CASSVGATTGGNTEAFF	TGTGCCAGCAGCGTAGGGGCGACGACAGGGGGGAACACTGAAGCTTTCTTT
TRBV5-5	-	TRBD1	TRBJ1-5	CASSLETGGTNQPQHF	TGTGCCAGCAGCTTGGAAACAGGGGGGACCAATCAGCCCCAGCATTTT
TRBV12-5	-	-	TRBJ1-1	CASGWGDRNTEAFF	TGTGCTAGTGGTTGGGGTGACAGGAACACTGAAGCTTTCTTT
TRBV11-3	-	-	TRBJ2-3	CASSLGNQRDTQYF	TGTGCCAGCAGCTTAGGAAACCAACGGGATACGCAGTATTTT
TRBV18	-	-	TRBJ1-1	CASSPVDRSNTEAFF	TGTGCCAGCTCACCAGTTGACAGATCGAACACTGAAGCTTTCTTT
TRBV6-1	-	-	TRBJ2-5	CASSDSGEVETQYF	TGTGCCAGCAGTGATTCCGGGGAGGTGGAGACCCAGTACTTC
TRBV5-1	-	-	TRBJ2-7	CASSQGLASSYEQYF	TGCGCCAGCAGCCAAGGACTGGCAAGCTCCTACGAGCAGTACTTC
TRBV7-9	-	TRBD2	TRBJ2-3	CASSSWTSGSGDTQYF	TGTGCCAGCAGCTCGTGGACTAGCGGGAGCGGGGATACGCAGTATTTT
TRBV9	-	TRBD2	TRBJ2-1	CASSVLAGGWDEQFF	TGTGCCAGCAGCGTCCTAGCGGGGGGGTGGGATGAGCAGTTCTTC
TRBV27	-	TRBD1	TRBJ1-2	CASRSGGYGYTF	TGTGCCAGCAGATCAGGGGGTTATGGCTACACCTTC
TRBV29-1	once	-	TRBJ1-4	CSVVGATNEKLFF	TGCAGCGTCGTGGGAGCAACTAATGAAAAACTGTTTTTT
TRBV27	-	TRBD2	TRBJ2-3	CASSLSLAGVEDTQYF	TGTGCCAGCAGTTTATCGCTAGCGGGAGTTGAAGATACGCAGTATTTT
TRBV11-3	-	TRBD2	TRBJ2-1	CASSFRREGWGEQFF	TGTGCCAGCAGCTTTAGGCGGGAGGGCTGGGGTGAGCAGTTCTTC
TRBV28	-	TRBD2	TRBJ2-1	CASNGGSGTDNEQFF	TGTGCCAGCAATGGCGGGAGTGGGACTGACAATGAGCAGTTCTTC
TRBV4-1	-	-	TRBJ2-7	CASRRAEAYEQYF	TGCGCCAGCAGACGCGCAGAGGCGTACGAGCAGTACTTC
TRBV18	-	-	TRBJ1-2	CASSPRETDYYGYTF	TGTGCCAGCTCACCCCGCGAGACAGATTACTATGGCTACACCTTC
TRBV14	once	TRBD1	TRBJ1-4	CASSQVRGLNEKLFF	TGTGCCAGCAGCCAAGTCAGGGGGCTCAATGAAAAACTGTTTTTT
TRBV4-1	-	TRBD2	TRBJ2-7	CASSQGLAGSYEQYF	TGCGCCAGCAGCCAAGGCCTAGCGGGATCCTACGAGCAGTACTTC
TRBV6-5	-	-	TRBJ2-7	CASSYEAASYEQYF	TGTGCCAGCAGTTACGAGGCGGCCTCCTACGAGCAGTACTTC
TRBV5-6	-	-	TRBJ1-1	CASSLTVNTEAFF	TGTGCCAGCAGCTTGACGGTGAACACTGAAGCTTTCTTT
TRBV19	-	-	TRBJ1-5	CASTAGINYSNQPQHF	TGTGCCAGTACCGCCGGGATTAACTATAGCAATCAGCCCCAGCATTTT
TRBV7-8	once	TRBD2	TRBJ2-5	CASSLAPPSGGQETQYF	TGTGCCAGCAGCTTAGCGCCGCCTAGCGGGGGCCAAGAGACCCAGTACTTC
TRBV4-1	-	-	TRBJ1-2	CASSQVGGGSDGYTF	TGCGCCAGCAGCCAAGTTGGGGGGGGCAGTGATGGCTACACCTTC
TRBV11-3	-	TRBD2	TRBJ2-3	CASSSGLAGASTDTQYF	TGTGCCAGCAGCTCGGGACTAGCGGGGGCTAGCACAGATACGCAGTATTTT
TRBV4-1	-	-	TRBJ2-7	CASQDSLTYEQYF	TGCGCCAGCCAGGACAGCCTGACCTACGAGCAGTACTTC
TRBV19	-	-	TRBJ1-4	CASREVETNEKLFF	TGTGCCAGTAGGGAGGTGGAAACTAATGAAAAACTGTTTTTT
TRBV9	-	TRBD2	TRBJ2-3	CASSVDSSGGTDTQYF	TGTGCCAGCAGCGTAGATTCTAGCGGGGGCACAGATACGCAGTATTTT
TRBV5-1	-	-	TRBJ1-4	CASSLVSGGGEKLFF	TGCGCCAGCAGCTTGGTCTCTGGGGGGGGTGAAAAACTGTTTTTT
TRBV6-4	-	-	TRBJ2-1	CASSDSVRSNEQFF	TGTGCCAGCAGTGACTCGGTGCGATCCAATGAGCAGTTCTTC
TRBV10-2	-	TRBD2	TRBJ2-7	CASRSGLAGDEQYF	TGCGCCAGCAGATCGGGACTAGCGGGAGACGAGCAGTACTTC
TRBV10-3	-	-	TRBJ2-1	CAISESRGKGDLNNEQFF	TGTGCCATCAGTGAGTCGAGGGGGAAGGGGGATTTGAACAATGAGCAGTTCTTC
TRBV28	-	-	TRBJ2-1	CASSLWAATAYNEQFF	TGTGCCAGCAGTTTATGGGCGGCGACCGCCTACAATGAGCAGTTCTTC
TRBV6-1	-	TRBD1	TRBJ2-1	CASRDRVHNEQFF	TGTGCCAGCAGGGACAGGGTCCACAATGAGCAGTTCTTC
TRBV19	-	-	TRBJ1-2	CASSMEGVYGYTF	TGTGCCAGTAGTATGGAAGGGGTCTATGGCTACACCTTC
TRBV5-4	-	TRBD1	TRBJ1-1	CASSLNRGTEAFF	TGTGCCAGCAGCCTCAACAGGGGAACTGAAGCTTTCTTT
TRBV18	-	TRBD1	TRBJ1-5	CASSSRGGEEPQHF	TGTGCCAGCTCATCTAGAGGGGGCGAGGAGCCCCAGCATTTT
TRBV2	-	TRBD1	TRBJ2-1	CAIKLGTGYNEQFF	TGTGCCATCAAGTTGGGGACAGGGTACAATGAGCAGTTCTTC
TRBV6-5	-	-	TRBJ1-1	CASSYSIKGADTEAFF	TGTGCCAGCAGTTACTCGATAAAAGGGGCGGACACTGAAGCTTTCTTT
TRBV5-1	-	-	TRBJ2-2	CASSTGTGSGKNTGELFF	TGCGCCAGCAGCACCGGGACAGGCAGCGGGAAGAACACCGGGGAGCTGTTTTTT
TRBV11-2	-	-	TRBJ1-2	CASSLGEWGYTF	TGTGCCAGCAGCTTAGGGGAGTGGGGCTACACCTTC
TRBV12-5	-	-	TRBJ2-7	CASGLPYLTSYEQYF	TGTGCTAGTGGTTTGCCGTACCTTACATCCTACGAGCAGTACTTC
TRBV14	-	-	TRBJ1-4	CASSHVGGEKLFF	TGTGCCAGCAGCCACGTGGGGGGAGAAAAACTGTTTTTT
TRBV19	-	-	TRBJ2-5	CASSSRWASAQETQYF	TGTGCCAGTAGTAGCCGATGGGCTAGCGCCCAAGAGACCCAGTACTTC